These 26 T cell receptor beta chains were all obtained from the same sample, sequenced in a study of cytotoxic CD8 clonotypes in ibrutinib-treated CLL. Here immunoSEQ multiplex PCR was the method, and the copy in TCRdb shows in-frame clones only, minus some. The sample has approximately 340,000 clones, approximately 67% seen once; the top ten hold about 5.9%. The sequences come from PBMCs, collected after 36 months of ibrutinib treatment. The receptors were gathered from a human donor with chronic lymphocytic leukemia.

This chain links TRBV11-2 with TRBJ2-3, with 8 bases aligning to TRBD2. CDR3 length equals 18 residues. CDR1 is SGHAT, CDR2 FQNNGV, per germline. V was pared by 3 bases and J by 7 bases, with 18 bases of the junction left unmatched. Written as DNA, the CDR3 is TGTGCCAGCAGCTTCCCTACAGGGACGCTGCGGGAGGCCCATACGCAGTATTTT. This translates into CASSFPTGTLREAHTQYF.

V and J are TRBV9 and TRBJ1-1; D not certain. The germline V and J ends were trimmed by 4 bases and 6 bases, with 10 bases remaining between them. This CDR3 contains 12 residues. Germline CDR1 reads SGDLS; CDR2 reads YYNGEE. In DNA, the CDR3 is TGTGCCAGCAGCCCCCTAATCTCTGAAGCTTTCTTT. Encoded protein: CASSPLISEAFF.

The rearrangement uses TRBV5-1 and TRBJ2-1; 10 nucleotides match TRBD1. Per germline, CDR1 SGHRS and CDR2 YFSETQ. This CDR3 contains 15 residues. The J segment lost 5 bases and the V segment lost 2 bases, leaving 4 bases of the junction unmatched. The CDR3 nucleotides read TGCGCCAGCAGCTTCGGGACAGGGGTAGACAATGAGCAGTTCTTC. This gives the protein CASSFGTGVDNEQFF.

This clone turned up a few times. The chain links TRBV19 to TRBJ1-4; the D is unclear. Germline CDR1 is LNHDA and CDR2 is SQIVND (reference sequence). V lost 3 bases to trimming and J lost 10 bases, with 12 bases between them. The CDR3 covers 13 residues. The CDR3 DNA sequence: TGTGCCAGTAGTATCCAGGCGGGTGGAAAACTGTTTTTT. It yields the protein CASSIQAGGKLFF.

The chain links TRBV7-2 to TRBJ2-3, with D perhaps TRBD1 (6 bases). The ends were cut back, 2 bases at V and 2 bases at J, with 14 bases in the middle. There are 16 residues in the CDR3. CDR1 and CDR2 (germline): SGHTA, FQGNSA. The CDR3 coding sequence is TGTGCCAGCAGCTTACCTCGGCAGGGGTACACAGATACGCAGTATTTT. Translated: CASSLPRQGYTDTQYF.

The V gene is TRBV18, the J gene TRBJ2-3; TRBD1 matches 9 bases. The length of the CDR3 is 15 residues. CDR1 is KGHSH, CDR2 LQKENI, per germline. Trimming removed 6 bases from V and 4 bases from J; junction bases left unmatched: 8. DNA of the CDR3: TGTGCCAGCTCGGGGAGACAGGGGGATCCAGATACGCAGTATTTT. It codes for CASSGRQGDPDTQYF.

CDR3 bases: TGTGCCAGCAGCCGGGACAGGGGCACCGGGGAGCTGTTTTTT. Its protein product is CASSRDRGTGELFF. The chain recombines TRBV5-8 with TRBJ2-2; 10 positions match TRBD1. The CDR3 covers 14 residues. Germline V gene lookup returns CDR1 SGHTS and CDR2 YDEGEE. The J segment lost 4 bases and the V segment lost 4 bases, leaving 1 base of the junction unmatched.

The genes are TRBV19 and TRBJ2-7; D could derive from TRBD1 or TRBD2 (5 bases each). The CDR3 sequence is 15 residues long. Deletions cut 3 bases from V and 3 bases from J, with 15 bases between. Germline lookup yields CDR1 LNHDA and CDR2 SQIVND (reference sequence). The CDR3 nucleotides read TGTGCCAGTAGTATTGGGACGTCTAATCGCTACGAGCAGTACTTC. Protein sequence: CASSIGTSNRYEQYF.

This clone has more than one count but fewer than ten. The chain combines TRBV6-6 with TRBJ1-6; no clear D gene. The CDR3 is made up of 12 amino acids. The ends were cut back, 0 bases at V and 9 bases at J, with 3 bases in the middle. CDR1 and CDR2 from the germline V gene are MNHNY and SVGAGI (reference sequence). The CDR3 bases are TGTGCCAGCAGTTACTCGACTTCACCCCTCCACTTT. As protein: CASSYSTSPLHF.

The chain is built from TRBV5-1 and TRBJ2-3; possible D gene TRBD2, 5 bases. Germline values: CDR1 SGHRS, CDR2 YFSETQ. The CDR3 is 14 residues long. The V gene lost 4 bases and the J gene lost 1 base, with 10 bases spanning the gap. The CDR3 DNA follows: TGCGCCAGCAGCCCCGGACTCCGCACAGATACGCAGTATTTT. Translated: CASSPGLRTDTQYF.

V usage is TRBV4-2 and J usage is TRBJ2-4; 13 bases are shared with TRBD2. V lost 0 bases to trimming and J lost 0 bases; unmatched junction nucleotides: 8. Germline V gene data show CDR1 as LGHNA and CDR2 as YNFKEQ. The CDR3 is made up of 20 amino acids. CDR3 sequence: CASSQDTGLAGSVAKNIQYF. DNA for the CDR3: TGTGCCAGCAGCCAAGACACGGGACTAGCGGGGTCCGTAGCCAAAAACATTCAGTACTTC.

CDR3 in DNA: TGTGCCAGTAGTATAGGAGGGACCAATCAGCCCCAGCATTTT. This codes for CASSIGGTNQPQHF. The J gene is TRBJ1-5, the V gene TRBV19; the D gene is possibly TRBD1 (5 bases). Trimming cost V 1 base and J 3 bases, with 7 bases left between them. This CDR3 is built from 14 residues. From germline, CDR1 is LNHDA and CDR2 SQIVND (reference sequence). Variable domain in full (rest from reference TRBV19 and TRBJ1-5): DGGITQSPKYLFRKEGQNVTLSCEQNLNHDAMYWYRQDPGQGLRLIYYSQIVNDFQKGDIAEGYSVSREKKESFPLTVTSAQKNPTAFYLCASSIGGTNQPQHFGDGTRLSIL.

The chain combines TRBV5-1 with TRBJ2-7; maybe TRBD2 (5 bases). V lost 2 bases to trimming and J lost 3 bases, with 24 bases between them. The CDR3 length is 18 residues. CDR1 and CDR2 from the germline V gene are SGHRS and YFSETQ. CDR3: CASSFVGPIGGTFYEQYF. The CDR3 region has the DNA TGCGCCAGCAGCTTTGTAGGGCCCATAGGAGGAACGTTCTACGAGCAGTACTTC.

The chain uses TRBV5-1 and TRBJ1-2, with D tentatively TRBD1 (6 bases). In germline, CDR1 is SGHRS, CDR2 YFSETQ. The CDR3 covers 15 residues. Trimming pared 3 bases from V and 4 bases from J, leaving 16 bases between. For the CDR3, the DNA is TGCGCCAGCAGCTCCGGTGGGGGGCTAGGCTATGGCTACACCTTC. Encoded protein: CASSSGGGLGYGYTF.

V is TRBV9 and J is TRBJ2-7; TRBD1 is a possible D gene (5 bases). CDR1 SGDLS and CDR2 YYNGEE come from the germline V gene. Trimming pared 1 base from V and 8 bases from J, leaving 16 bases between. The CDR3 has 14 amino acids. In DNA, the CDR3 is TGTGCCAGCAGCGTATTAGGGGCTCCTACGAAGCAGTACTTC. Protein sequence: CASSVLGAPTKQYF.

The chain uses TRBV4-1 and TRBJ2-4; D might be TRBD1 (6 bases). Germline V gene sequence: CDR1 MGHRA, CDR2 YSYEKL. This CDR3 spans 16 amino acids. V shed 5 bases and J shed 0 bases, with 14 bases lying between them. CDR3 nucleotides: TGCGCCAGCAGCACCCGGACAGTTCTAGCCAAAAACATTCAGTACTTC. Translated, it gives CASSTRTVLAKNIQYF.

V gene TRBV14 combines with J gene TRBJ2-7; D not certain. The CDR3 runs 15 residues. CDR1 is SGHDN and CDR2 is FVKESK in the germline V gene. Trimming removed 6 bases from V and 0 bases from J, with 15 bases in between. The CDR3 loop reads CASSRLGGSSYEQYF. The CDR3 DNA sequence: TGTGCCAGCAGTCGCCTCGGCGGTAGCTCCTACGAGCAGTACTTC.

The chain is built from TRBV10-3 and TRBJ2-7; D not certain. Between the trimmed V and J ends, which lost 6 bases and 3 bases, there was a span of 12 bases. The CDR3 contains 13 residues. The germline V gene encodes CDR1 ENHRY and CDR2 SYGVKD. This CDR3 is CAIRTDIGYEQYF. CDR3 sequence (DNA): TGTGCCATCAGGACGGATATCGGCTACGAGCAGTACTTC.

The chain recombines TRBV7-9 with TRBJ2-7; 7 nucleotides agree with TRBD1. The CDR3 loop spans 15 amino acids. CDR1 is SEHNR and CDR2 is FQNEAQ in the germline V gene (reference sequence). V trimming: 1 base; J trimming: 3 bases; junction bases outside the gene matches: 6. The chain's CDR3 is CASSLVGDSLYEQYF. The CDR3 DNA sequence: TGTGCCAGCAGCTTAGTTGGGGACAGCCTCTACGAGCAGTACTTC.

This rearrangement joins TRBV6-5 to TRBJ2-7; 7 bases agree with TRBD1. After removal of 7 bases from V and 4 bases from J, the junction contained 7 bases not matched to a gene. Germline CDR1 and CDR2: MNHEY and SVGAGI. The CDR3 totals 13 residues. As DNA, the CDR3 is TGTGCCAGCACCGGACAGGTAACTTACGAGCAGTACTTC. Its translation: CASTGQVTYEQYF.

V gene TRBV5-6 combines with J gene TRBJ2-7; TRBD1 matches at 10 bases. J lost 6 bases, V lost 5 bases, and 8 bases had no gene match. Germline V gene sequence: CDR1 SGHDT, CDR2 YYEEEE. The CDR3 is made up of 14 amino acids. The CDR3 DNA is TGTGCCAGCAGGCGGACAGGGGGTCCCCTCGAGCAGTACTTC. It translates to CASRRTGGPLEQYF. The full variable domain, with the rest looked up from reference TRBV5-6 and TRBJ2-7, is DAGVTQSPTHLIKTRGQQVTLRCSPKSGHDTVSWYQQALGQGPQFIFQYYEEEERQRGNFPDRFSGHQFPNYSSELNVNALLLGDSALYLCASRRTGGPLEQYFGPGTRLTVT.

This clone was seen only a few times. V is TRBV28 and J is TRBJ1-4; D might be TRBD1 (5 bases). Germline V lookup: CDR1 MDHEN, CDR2 SYDVKM. V lost 4 bases to trimming and J lost 3 bases, with 12 bases between them. The CDR3 has 15 amino acids. CDR3 coding DNA: TGTGCCAGCAGTTCCCCGGGGACGGCTAATGAAAAACTGTTTTTT. Amino acid sequence: CASSSPGTANEKLFF. The full variable domain, with the rest looked up from reference TRBV28 and TRBJ1-4, is DVKVTQSSRYLVKRTGEKVFLECVQDMDHENMFWYRQDPGLGLRLIYFSYDVKMKEKGDIPEGYSVSREKKERFSLILESASTNQTSMYLCASSSPGTANEKLFFGSGTQLSVL.

The V and J genes are TRBV5-6 and TRBJ2-3, with D perhaps matching TRBD2 (5 bases). V was pared by 4 bases and J by 0 bases, with 12 bases between. Germline V gene lookup returns CDR1 SGHDT and CDR2 YYEEEE. The CDR3 length is 15 residues. As DNA, the CDR3 is TGTGCCAGCAGCGAGGACTTACATAGCACAGATACGCAGTATTTT. The encoded protein is CASSEDLHSTDTQYF.

The chain employs TRBV25-1 and TRBJ2-7; possible D gene TRBD1, 5 bases. In germline, CDR1 is MGHDK, CDR2 SYGVNS. Trimming stripped 4 bases from V and 3 bases from J, with 13 bases between. The CDR3 runs to 14 residues. The CDR3 coding sequence is TGTGCCAGCAGTGTATATTCAGGGTACTACGAGCAGTACTTC. This codes for CASSVYSGYYEQYF.

The chain combines TRBV10-3 with TRBJ1-2; D not certain. The V gene lost 7 bases and the J gene lost 0 bases, with 9 bases spanning the gap. The CDR3 is 13 residues long. Germline assignment: CDR1 ENHRY and CDR2 SYGVKD. CDR3 region: CAITTATNYGYTF. CDR3 bases: TGTGCCATCACTACAGCAACTAACTATGGCTACACCTTC.

CDR3 protein: CASSDRPQRGGEQYF. For the CDR3, the DNA is TGTGCCAGCAGCGACCGCCCCCAGCGGGGTGGCGAGCAGTACTTC. The chain carries TRBV5-5 and TRBJ2-7; 7 bases are shared with TRBD2. CDR1 SGHKS and CDR2 YYEKEE come from the germline V gene (reference sequence). V lost 4 bases to trimming and J lost 6 bases; unmatched junction nucleotides: 13. The CDR3 length is 15 residues.